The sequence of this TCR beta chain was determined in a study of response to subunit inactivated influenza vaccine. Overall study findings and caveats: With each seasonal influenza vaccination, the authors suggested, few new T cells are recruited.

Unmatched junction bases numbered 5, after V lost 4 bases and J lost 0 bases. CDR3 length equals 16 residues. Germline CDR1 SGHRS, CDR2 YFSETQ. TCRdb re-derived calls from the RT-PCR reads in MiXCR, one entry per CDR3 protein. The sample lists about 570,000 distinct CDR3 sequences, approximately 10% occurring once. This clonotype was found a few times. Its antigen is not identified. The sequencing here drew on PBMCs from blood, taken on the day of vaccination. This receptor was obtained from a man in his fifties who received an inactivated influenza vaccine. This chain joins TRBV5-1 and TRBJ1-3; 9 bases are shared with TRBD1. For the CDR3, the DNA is TGCGCCAGCAGCCCAGGACAGGGGCGCTCTGGAAACACCATATATTTT. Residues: CASSPGQGRSGNTIYF.